The 7 T cell receptor beta chains listed next were all sequenced from one sample in a study of T-cell reconstitution after alpha-beta-depleted transplantation in children. Preparation of the TCRbeta library was carried out with unique molecular identifiers. TCRdb reprocessed the PCR reads with MiXCR, giving one entry per CDR3 protein. This sample has about a million distinct CDR3 sequences, with 25% to 30% found just once. The specimen was PBMCs, mostly from graft donor cells, collected 360 days after TCRalphabeta/CD19-depleted stem cell transplant. These receptors came from a boy under three years old who had a stem cell transplant for SCID, so the T cells may come from the graft donor.

The chain carries TRBV5-1 and TRBJ1-2; D gene ambiguous. CDR3 size: 14 residues. Germline assignment: CDR1 SGHRS and CDR2 YFSETQ. Trimming removed 3 bases from V and 7 bases from J, with 16 bases in between. CDR3: CASSSEDGSRGYTF. The CDR3 region has the DNA TGCGCCAGCAGCTCCGAGGACGGGAGTCGTGGCTACACCTTC.

This clonotype was seen a few times. This chain uses TRBV25-1 with TRBJ2-1, with D possibly matching TRBD2 (6 bases). The CDR3 runs to 15 residues. Trimming removed 4 bases from V and 2 bases from J, with 12 bases in between. Looked up from germline, CDR1 is MGHDK and CDR2 is SYGVNS. CDR3 region: CASSATGTPYNEQFF. The CDR3 bases are TGTGCCAGCAGTGCTACCGGGACTCCCTACAATGAGCAGTTCTTC.

This clonotype was detected a few times. The chain links TRBV7-2 to TRBJ2-1; 13 bases are shared with TRBD2. J lost 13 bases, V lost 2 bases, and 5 bases had no gene match. CDR1 SGHTA and CDR2 FQGNSA come from the germline V gene. The CDR3 spans 14 residues. The CDR3 DNA is TGTGCCAGCAGCTTAACTAGCGGGGGGGCGAAACAGTTCTTC. Translated, it gives CASSLTSGGAKQFF.

This clonotype was recorded a few times. The V gene is TRBV20-1, the J gene TRBJ1-1; D uncertain. This CDR3 has 16 amino acids. V lost 1 base, J lost 1 base, and 16 bases lay in between. The germline V gene encodes CDR1 DFQATT and CDR2 SNEGSKA (reference sequence). CDR3 coding DNA: TGCAGTGCTAGAGCCCCTCAATGGCAGCGGAACACTGAAGCTTTCTTT. It is translated as CSARAPQWQRNTEAFF.

The chain joins TRBV6-2 or TRBV6-3 to TRBJ1-5; TRBD1 is a possible D gene (5 bases). This CDR3 region has 13 residues. Germline V gene lookup returns CDR1 MNHEY and CDR2 SVGEGT. V lost 6 bases and J lost 4, with 10 bases in between. CDR3 DNA sequence: TGTGCCAGCAGGACAGAAGGGAATCAGCCCCAGCATTTT. Its protein is CASRTEGNQPQHF.

This chain joins TRBV20-1 and TRBJ2-1; D is perhaps TRBD1 (5 bases). The V gene's germline CDR1 is DFQATT and CDR2 SNEGSKA (reference sequence). CDR3 length: 13 amino acids. Deletions cut 6 bases from V and 4 bases from J, with 13 bases between. The CDR3 spells CSASGMRYNEQFF. The CDR3, as DNA: TGCAGTGCCTCAGGGATGAGGTACAATGAGCAGTTCTTC.

The chain recombines TRBV30 with TRBJ2-2; D remains unclear. This CDR3 contains 13 residues. The V end was cut by 3 bases, the J end by 8 bases, with 13 bases between. The germline V gene has CDR1 GTSNPN and CDR2 SVGIG (reference sequence). CDR3 protein: CAWRGGSKGELFF. DNA for the CDR3: TGTGCCTGGAGGGGTGGGTCGAAGGGGGAGCTGTTTTTT.